Listed here are 8 T cell receptor beta chains from one sample, sequenced in a study of identical twins. TCRdb reprocessed the 5' RACE reads via MiXCR and lists one record per CDR3 protein. The table lists some 1,600,000 distinct CDR3 sequences, roughly a third of them singletons. The source material was cord blood. These receptor sequences come from a newborn girl in good health.

This clonotype was observed a few times. The chain employs TRBV6-1 and TRBJ2-1; TRBD2 matches at 7 bases. V trimming: 8 bases; J trimming: 0 bases; junction bases outside the gene matches: 7. The CDR3 spans 15 residues. Germline V gene sequence: CDR1 MNHNS, CDR2 SASEGT. The CDR3 is CASFSSGSSYNEQFF. DNA for the CDR3: TGTGCCAGCTTTTCTAGCGGAAGCTCCTACAATGAGCAGTTCTTC.

The rearrangement links TRBV20-1 to TRBJ2-1; the match to TRBD2 covers 10 bases. V shed 0 bases, J shed 10 bases, and the junction held 12 bases outside the gene matches. Looked up from germline, CDR1 is DFQATT and CDR2 is SNEGSKA (reference sequence). This CDR3 is 16 amino acids long. The CDR3 region has the DNA TGCAGTGCTAGAGATATTACTAGCGGGAAGGGGTACGAGCAGTTCTTC. It specifies CSARDITSGKGYEQFF.

The V and J genes are TRBV7-9 and TRBJ2-5; D not resolved. The J call may be incorrect, as the DNA end agrees better with TRBJ2-7. The germline CDR1 and CDR2 sequences are SEHNR and FQNEAQ (reference sequence). The CDR3 consists of 14 residues. CDR3: CASSLASQVHEQYF. The CDR3 nucleotides are TGTGCCAGCAGCTTAGCGAGTCAGGTCCACGAGCAGTACTTC.

Ten or more counts support this clonotype. The CDR3 coding sequence is TGCGCCAGCAGCCCGACTAGCGGGGGGGCATATGAGCAGTTCTTC. As protein: CASSPTSGGAYEQFF. This sequence joins TRBV5-1 and TRBJ2-1; 14 bases are a match to TRBD2. V gave up 4 bases and J gave up 8 bases; unmatched junction bases: 5. Germline assignment: CDR1 SGHRS and CDR2 YFSETQ. The CDR3 has 15 amino acids.

The V gene is TRBV12-3 or TRBV12-4, the J gene TRBJ2-2; 16 bases agree with TRBD2. Trimming took 8 bases from V and 3 from J; bases not matched to a gene: 3. The CDR3 is made up of 16 amino acids. Written as DNA, the CDR3 is TGTGCCAGCGGGACTAGCGGGAGGGCCGACACCGGGGAGCTGTTTTTT. Translating it yields CASGTSGRADTGELFF.

V and J are TRBV20-1 and TRBJ2-5; D not certain. Germline V gene data show CDR1 as DFQATT and CDR2 as SNEGSKA (reference sequence). Trimming stripped 6 bases from V and 5 bases from J, with 16 bases between. The CDR3 loop spans 13 amino acids. The CDR3 region has the DNA TGCAGTGCCTCCCGGCCCCTCAAGGAGACCCAGTACTTC. Protein sequence: CSASRPLKETQYF.

This clonotype was counted a single time. The gene calls are TRBV10-3 and TRBJ2-2; 14 positions match TRBD2. Germline V gives CDR1 ENHRY, CDR2 SYGVKD. After removal of 4 bases from V and 3 bases from J, the junction contained 4 bases not matched to a gene. The CDR3 is 17 residues long. The CDR3 region has the DNA TGTGCCATCAGTGCACCGGGACTAGCGGGAGACACCGGGGAGCTGTTTTTT. Amino acids: CAISAPGLAGDTGELFF.

The chain links TRBV5-1 to TRBJ1-2, with D maybe TRBD1 (6 bases). The CDR3 is made up of 14 amino acids. Per the germline V gene, CDR1 is SGHRS and CDR2 is YFSETQ. V was clipped by 0 bases and J by 4 bases, with 10 bases between them. The CDR3: CASSLEPGVYGYTF. DNA of the CDR3: TGCGCCAGCAGCTTGGAACCAGGGGTCTATGGCTACACCTTC.